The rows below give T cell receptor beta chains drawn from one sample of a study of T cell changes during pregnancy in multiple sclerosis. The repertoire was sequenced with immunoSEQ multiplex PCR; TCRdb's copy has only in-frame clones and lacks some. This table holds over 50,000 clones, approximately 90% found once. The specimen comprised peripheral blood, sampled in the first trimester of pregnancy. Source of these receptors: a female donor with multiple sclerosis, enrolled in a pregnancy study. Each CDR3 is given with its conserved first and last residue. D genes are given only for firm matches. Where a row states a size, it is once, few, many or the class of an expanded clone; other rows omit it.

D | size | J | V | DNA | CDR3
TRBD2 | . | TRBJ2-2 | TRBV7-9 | TGTGCCAGCAGCTTTGCGGGAGCGAACACCGGGGAGCTGTTTTTT | CASSFAGANTGELFF
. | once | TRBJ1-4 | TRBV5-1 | TGCGCCAGCAGCTTCGGACACCGTCTCGAAAAACTGTTTTTT | CASSFGHRLEKLFF
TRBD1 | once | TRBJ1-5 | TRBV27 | TGTGCCAGCAGTTCCACCGGGACAGGGGGTCTATCTGGGCCGATGAATCAGCCCCAGCATTTT | CASSSTGTGGLSGPMNQPQHF
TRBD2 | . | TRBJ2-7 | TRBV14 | TGTGCCAGCAGCCTGATGACTAGCGGGAGCTCCTACGAGCAGTACTTC | CASSLMTSGSSYEQYF
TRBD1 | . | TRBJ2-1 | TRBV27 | TGTGCCAGCCGACGGACAGGGTATAATGAGCAGTTCTTC | CASRRTGYNEQFF
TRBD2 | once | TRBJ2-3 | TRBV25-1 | TGTGCCAGCGGGATTTTAGCGGGAGATGCAGATACGCAGTATTTT | CASGILAGDADTQYF
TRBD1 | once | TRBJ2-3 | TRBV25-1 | TGTGCCAGCAGTAAACCGGGACAGCCGGTGGATACGCAGTATTTT | CASSKPGQPVDTQYF
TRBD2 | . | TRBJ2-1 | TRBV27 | TGTGCCAGCAGTTCCCCGGGGGTAGCGGGGGACAATGAGCAGTTCTTC | CASSSPGVAGDNEQFF
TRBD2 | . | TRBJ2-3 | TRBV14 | TGTGCCAGCAGCCCGACTAGCCGAGATACGCAGTATTTT | CASSPTSRDTQYF
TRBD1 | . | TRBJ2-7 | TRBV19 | TGTGCCAGTAGTTTGGACAGGGTCGGCTACGAGCAGTACTTC | CASSLDRVGYEQYF
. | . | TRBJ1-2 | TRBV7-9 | TGTGCCAGCAGCTTTGACAGGCCGGATGGCTACACCTTC | CASSFDRPDGYTF
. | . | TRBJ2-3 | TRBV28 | TGTGCCAGCAGTTCCTGGAGAAATACGCAGTATTTT | CASSSWRNTQYF
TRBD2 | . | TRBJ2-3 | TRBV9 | TGTGCCAGCAGCGCGCCGGGACTAGCGGGAGGAAGAAGCACAGATACGCAGTATTTT | CASSAPGLAGGRSTDTQYF
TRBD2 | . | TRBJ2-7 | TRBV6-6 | TGTGCCAGCAGTTACGGGGCTAGCGGGACCGGCGAGCAGTACTTC | CASSYGASGTGEQYF
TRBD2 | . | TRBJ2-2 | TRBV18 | TGTGCCAGCTCACTTCCGAGCGGGAGGCTGGGCACCGGGGAGCTGTTTTTT | CASSLPSGRLGTGELFF
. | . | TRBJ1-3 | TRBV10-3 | TGTGCCATCAGTGAAGTAGTATCTGGAAACACCATATATTTT | CAISEVVSGNTIYF
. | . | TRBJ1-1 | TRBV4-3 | TGCGCCAGCAGCCAAGCGCAGGGGTTGAACACTGAAGCTTTCTTT | CASSQAQGLNTEAFF
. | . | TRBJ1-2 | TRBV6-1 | TGTGCCAGCAGTGAAGTCGGGATGGGTTTAAACTATGGCTACACCTTC | CASSEVGMGLNYGYTF
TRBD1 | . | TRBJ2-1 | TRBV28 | TGTGCCAGCAGTTCGTGGCAGGGGGCTCGAGGGCAGTTCTTC | CASSSWQGARGQFF
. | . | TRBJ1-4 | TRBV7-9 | TGTGCCAGCAGCCCCGGGGAGGGTTCAACTAATGAAAAACTGTTTTTT | CASSPGEGSTNEKLFF
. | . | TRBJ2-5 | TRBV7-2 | TGTGCCAGCAGCTTCCTCGGGTCCCAAGAGACCCAGTACTTC | CASSFLGSQETQYF
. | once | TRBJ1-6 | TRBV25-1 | TGTGCCAGCAGTGAATCTCGGGGGACCTATAATTCACCCCTCCACTTT | CASSESRGTYNSPLHF
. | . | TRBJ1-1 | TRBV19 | TGTGCCAGTAGTATCGGTGGGGGCCACACTGAAGCTTTCTTT | CASSIGGGHTEAFF
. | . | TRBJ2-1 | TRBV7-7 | TGTGCTAGCAGCTTATACAAGGGGATCGATGAGCAGTTCTTC | CASSLYKGIDEQFF
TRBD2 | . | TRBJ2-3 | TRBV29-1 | TGCAGCGGCCGGGAGGGCGGGACAGATACGCAGTATTTT | CSGREGGTDTQYF
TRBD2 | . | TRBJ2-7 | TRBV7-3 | TGTGCCAGCAGCTTCGGGACTAGGGGGTACGAGCAGTACTTC | CASSFGTRGYEQYF
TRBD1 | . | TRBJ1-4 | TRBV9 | TGTGCCAGCAGCGTACAGGGGGCTAATGAAAAACTGTTTTTT | CASSVQGANEKLFF
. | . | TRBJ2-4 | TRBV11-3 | TGTGCCAGCAGCGCGACAGTAGCAAACATTCAGTACTTC | CASSATVANIQYF
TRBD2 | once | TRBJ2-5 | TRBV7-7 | TGTGCTAGCAGCTTACTAGCGGGAGAAGAAGAGACCCAGTACTTC | CASSLLAGEEETQYF
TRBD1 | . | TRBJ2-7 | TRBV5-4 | TGTGCCAGCAGCTCCCGGACAGGGCGGGACGAGCAGTACTTC | CASSSRTGRDEQYF
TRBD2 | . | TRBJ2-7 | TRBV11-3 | TGTGCCAGCAGCTTACCGGGACTAAGCTACGAGCAGTACTTC | CASSLPGLSYEQYF
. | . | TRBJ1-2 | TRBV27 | TGTGCCAGCAGTTTATCGGGCAGGGCTAACTATGGCTACACCTTC | CASSLSGRANYGYTF
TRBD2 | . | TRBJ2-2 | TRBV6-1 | TGTGCCAGCAGTCTGACTAGCGGGAGTGCCGGGGAGCTGTTTTTT | CASSLTSGSAGELFF
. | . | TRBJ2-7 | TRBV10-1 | TGCGCCAGCAGTCAATCGGGAGACAAACACTACGAGCAGTACTTC | CASSQSGDKHYEQYF
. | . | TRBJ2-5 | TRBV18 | TGTGCCAGCTCACCAGCCGGGGGAAAAGAGACCCAGTACTTC | CASSPAGGKETQYF
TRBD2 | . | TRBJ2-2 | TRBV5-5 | TGTGCCAGCAGCCAACTTGGACTAGCGTTAACCGGGGAGCTGTTTTTT | CASSQLGLALTGELFF
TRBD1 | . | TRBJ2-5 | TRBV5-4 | TGTGCCAGCAGCTTTCGGACAGGGGAGGAGACCCAGTACTTC | CASSFRTGEETQYF
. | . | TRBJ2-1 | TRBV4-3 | TGCGCCAGCAGCCAAGATGGTTCCGGGGTATACAATGAGCAGTTCTTC | CASSQDGSGVYNEQFF
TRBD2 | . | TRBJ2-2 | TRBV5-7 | TGTGCCAGCAGCTTGGCTTTAGCGGGAGGCATCGGGGAGCTGTTTTTT | CASSLALAGGIGELFF
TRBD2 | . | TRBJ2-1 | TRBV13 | TGTGCCAGCAGCTCCCTCGTAGCGGGAGGAAGTTACAATGAGCAGTTCTTC | CASSSLVAGGSYNEQFF
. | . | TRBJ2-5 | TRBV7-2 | TGTGCCAGCAGCCGGCTAGGGGGTCGAGAGACCCAGTACTTC | CASSRLGGRETQYF
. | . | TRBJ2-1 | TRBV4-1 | TGCGCCAGCAGCCAAGTATTTAGCGGAACCTACAATGAGCAGTTCTTC | CASSQVFSGTYNEQFF
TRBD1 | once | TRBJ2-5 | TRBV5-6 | TGTGCCAGCAGCCGGAACGGGGACAGAAAAGAGACCCAGTACTTC | CASSRNGDRKETQYF
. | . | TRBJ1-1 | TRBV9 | TGTGCCAGCAGCGTCACAGTAATGAACACTGAAGCTTTCTTT | CASSVTVMNTEAFF
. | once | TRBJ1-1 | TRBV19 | TGTGCCAGTAGTATCTTCCTTGTGGGGGGGGCGCGGACTGAAGCTTTCTTT | CASSIFLVGGARTEAFF
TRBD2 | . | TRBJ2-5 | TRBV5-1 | TGCGCCAGCAGCTTGATAGCGGGTAGCCAAGAGACCCAGTACTTC | CASSLIAGSQETQYF